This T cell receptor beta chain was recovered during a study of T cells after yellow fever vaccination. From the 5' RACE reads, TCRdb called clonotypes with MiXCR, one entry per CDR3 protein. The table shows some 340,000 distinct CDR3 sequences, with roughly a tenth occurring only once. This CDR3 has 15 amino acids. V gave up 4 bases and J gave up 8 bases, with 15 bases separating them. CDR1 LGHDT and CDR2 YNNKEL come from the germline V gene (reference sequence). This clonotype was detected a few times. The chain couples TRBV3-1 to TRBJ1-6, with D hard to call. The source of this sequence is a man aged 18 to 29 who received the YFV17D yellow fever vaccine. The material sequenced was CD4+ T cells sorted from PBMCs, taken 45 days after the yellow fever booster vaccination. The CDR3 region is CASSPRFRPDSPLHF. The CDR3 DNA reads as TGTGCCAGCAGCCCTAGGTTTCGGCCGGATTCACCCCTCCACTTT.